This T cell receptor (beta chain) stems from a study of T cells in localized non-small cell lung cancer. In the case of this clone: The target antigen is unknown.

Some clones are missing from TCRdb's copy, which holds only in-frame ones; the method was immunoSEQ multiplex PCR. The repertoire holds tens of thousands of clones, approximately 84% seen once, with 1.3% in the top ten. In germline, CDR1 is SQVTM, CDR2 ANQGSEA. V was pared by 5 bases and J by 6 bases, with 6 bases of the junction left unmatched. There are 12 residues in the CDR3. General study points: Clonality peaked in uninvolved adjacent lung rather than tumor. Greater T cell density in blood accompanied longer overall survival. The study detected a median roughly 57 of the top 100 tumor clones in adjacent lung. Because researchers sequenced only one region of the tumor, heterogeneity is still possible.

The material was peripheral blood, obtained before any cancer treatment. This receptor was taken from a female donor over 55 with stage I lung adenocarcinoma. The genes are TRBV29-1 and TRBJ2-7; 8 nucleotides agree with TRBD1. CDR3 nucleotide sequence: TGCAGCGTTACTCGGACAGGGTTCGAGCAGTACTTC. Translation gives CSVTRTGFEQYF.